This passage covers 17 T cell receptor beta chains from one sample sequenced in a study of cytomegalovirus exposure and HLA in healthy donors. The primer mix had 60 Vbeta and 13 Jbeta primers. Sequencing was performed with immunoSEQ multiplex PCR; in TCRdb, only in-frame clones are kept and a portion is missing. This table has over 90,000 clones, roughly 70% appearing once. Sequences were obtained from PBMCs. These receptors were collected from a woman between 45 and 65 years old in good health and CMV-seropositive.

On this clone itself: One end of the junction fails to match germline, which may point to a read error. CDR3 region: CAGSLGQEEEKLFF. In nucleotides, the CDR3 is TGTGCCGGCAGCTTGGGACAGGAGGAGGAAAAACTGTTTTTT. The chain combines TRBV5-5 with TRBJ1-4; the match to TRBD1 covers 8 bases. This CDR3 is built from 14 residues. Germline V gene sequence: CDR1 SGHKS, CDR2 YYEKEE (reference sequence). Based on the CDR3 plus reference TRBV5-5 and TRBJ1-4, the full variable domain is DAGVTQSPTHLIKTRGQQVTLRCSPISGHKSVSWYQQVLGQGPQFIFQYYEKEERGRGNFPDRFSARQFPNYSSELNVNALLLGDSALYLCAGSLGQEEEKLFFGSGTQLSVL.

This chain links TRBV7-2 with TRBJ1-5; D call uncertain. Germline CDR1 SGHTA, CDR2 FQGNSA. V shed 3 bases and J shed 1 base, with 13 bases lying between them. The CDR3 is made up of 16 amino acids. This CDR3 is CASSLRSGSSNQPQHF. CDR3 DNA: TGTGCCAGCAGCTTGAGGTCCGGGAGCAGCAATCAGCCCCAGCATTTT.

V and J are TRBV28 and TRBJ2-7, with 7 bases lining up with TRBD1. The CDR3 extends over 14 amino acids. The J segment lost 4 bases and the V segment lost 3 bases, leaving 6 bases of the junction unmatched. Per germline, CDR1 MDHEN and CDR2 SYDVKM. In DNA form, the CDR3 reads TGTGCCAGCAGTTTTTCGGGACAGAGGTACGAGCAGTACTTC. Protein: CASSFSGQRYEQYF.

As for this clone: Different DNA sequences within this sample yield the same CDR3. The chain combines TRBV18 with TRBJ1-4, with TRBD1 identical over 7 bases. The ends lost 2 bases at V and 5 bases at J; junction bases unmatched: 5. Germline V lookup: CDR1 KGHSH, CDR2 LQKENI. The CDR3 extends over 15 amino acids. CDR3 protein: CASSPRDRQNEKLFF. CDR3 in DNA: TGTGCCAGCTCACCAAGGGACAGACAAAATGAAAAACTGTTTTTT.

The chain has TRBV27 and TRBJ2-1; 9 positions match TRBD2. The CDR3 has 16 amino acids. Trimming removed 3 bases from V and 7 bases from J; junction bases left unmatched: 10. Germline V gene lookup returns CDR1 MNHEY and CDR2 SMNVEV (reference sequence). The CDR3 loop reads CASSFSGRSPINEQFF. The DNA for the CDR3 is TGTGCCAGCAGTTTTAGCGGGAGAAGTCCAATAAATGAGCAGTTCTTC.

This clone was counted between two and nine times. The V and J genes are TRBV28 and TRBJ1-1; D uncertain. CDR1 MDHEN and CDR2 SYDVKM come from the germline V gene. The CDR3 has 15 residues. The V and J ends lost 6 bases and 0 bases respectively, with 14 bases between them. This CDR3 reads CASSPPVVMNTEAFF. CDR3 DNA sequence: TGTGCCAGCAGCCCCCCGGTAGTGATGAACACTGAAGCTTTCTTT.

This clone has a handful of counts. The V and J genes are TRBV6-1 and TRBJ2-4; TRBD2 agrees at 9 bases. Trimming cost V 1 base and J 4 bases; bases outside gene matches: 20. Germline V gene lookup returns CDR1 MNHNS and CDR2 SASEGT. CDR3 size: 21 residues. The CDR3 DNA reads TGTGCCAGCAGTGAAGTACCCTTTGGTAGCGGGGGTTTGAGGGATAAAAACATTCAGTACTTC. It translates to CASSEVPFGSGGLRDKNIQYF.

This clone was seen more than once but under ten times. This chain connects TRBV19 to TRBJ1-2, with D unresolved. Looked up from germline, CDR1 is LNHDA and CDR2 is SQIVND (reference sequence). Trimming shortened V by 5 bases and J by 0 bases, and 10 bases separated the two germline ends. The CDR3 loop spans 14 amino acids. This CDR3 is CASSYQTANYGYTF. CDR3 bases: TGTGCCAGTAGTTATCAAACAGCTAACTATGGCTACACCTTC.

This rearrangement joins TRBV29-1 to TRBJ1-2; TRBD1 is a possible D gene (6 bases). The CDR3 has 11 residues. Between the trimmed V and J ends, which lost 2 bases and 6 bases, there was a span of 7 bases. The germline CDR1 and CDR2 sequences are SQVTM and ANQGSEA. This CDR3 reads CSVEYRDGYTF. The CDR3 region has the DNA TGCAGCGTTGAATACAGGGATGGCTACACCTTC.

V gene TRBV7-9 combines with J gene TRBJ2-3, with no clear D. V gave up 4 bases and J gave up 2 bases, with 13 bases separating them. Germline V lookup: CDR1 SEHNR, CDR2 FQNEAQ (reference sequence). The CDR3 is made up of 15 amino acids. The CDR3, as DNA: TGTGCCAGCAGCTACGACACATCCCTCACAGATACGCAGTATTTT. Its translation: CASSYDTSLTDTQYF. The full variable domain, in which reference TRBV7-9 and TRBJ2-3 provide the parts outside the CDR3, is DTGVSQNPRHKITKRGQNVTFRCDPISEHNRLYWYRQTLGQGPEFLTYFQNEAQLEKSRLLSDRFSAERPKGSFSTLEIQRTEQGDSAMYLCASSYDTSLTDTQYFGPGTRLTVL.

Note on this clone: Relative to the germline gene, one junction end is altered; a read error may explain this. The J gene is TRBJ2-2, the V gene TRBV7-9; 7 bases are a match to TRBD2. Germline CDR1 is SEHNR and CDR2 is FQNEAQ (reference sequence). The CDR3 has 15 amino acids. The CDR3: CSSSKREGVTGELFF. The CDR3 region has the DNA TGTTCCAGCAGTAAAAGGGAGGGAGTCACCGGGGAGCTGTTTTTT.

The V gene is TRBV19, the J gene TRBJ2-7; D not resolved. The germline V gene has CDR1 LNHDA and CDR2 SQIVND (reference sequence). The CDR3 totals 14 residues. The V and J ends lost 4 bases and 4 bases respectively, with 14 bases between them. CDR3 DNA sequence: TGTGCCAGTAGTACCGCGCAGAGGATTTACGAGCAGTACTTC. Its translation is CASSTAQRIYEQYF. The variable domain in full, completed from reference TRBV19 and TRBJ2-7, reads DGGITQSPKYLFRKEGQNVTLSCEQNLNHDAMYWYRQDPGQGLRLIYYSQIVNDFQKGDIAEGYSVSREKKESFPLTVTSAQKNPTAFYLCASSTAQRIYEQYFGPGTRLTVT.

J is TRBJ2-7 and V is TRBV28; 9 positions match TRBD1. The CDR3 runs to 14 residues. V shed 5 bases and J 3 bases; nucleotides not matched to a gene: 5. CDR1 is MDHEN and CDR2 is SYDVKM in the germline V gene. CDR3 in DNA: TGTGCCAGCAGTACCGGGACAGGGCACTACGAGCAGTACTTC. Translated, it gives CASSTGTGHYEQYF. The full variable domain, completed using reference TRBV28 and TRBJ2-7, is DVKVTQSSRYLVKRTGEKVFLECVQDMDHENMFWYRQDPGLGLRLIYFSYDVKMKEKGDIPEGYSVSREKKERFSLILESASTNQTSMYLCASSTGTGHYEQYFGPGTRLTVT.

The chain is built from TRBV25-1 and TRBJ2-7; 7 nucleotides agree with TRBD2. Per the germline V gene, CDR1 is MGHDK and CDR2 is SYGVNS. V lost 3 bases to trimming and J lost 4 bases; unmatched junction nucleotides: 3. The CDR3 contains 13 residues. The CDR3 bases are TGTGCCAGCAGTGAGTTGGGAGGGTACGAGCAGTACTTC. It encodes CASSELGGYEQYF.

The V and J genes are TRBV11-2 and TRBJ1-2; D may be TRBD1 (5 bases). The CDR3 has 15 amino acids. V was pared by 1 base and J by 2 bases, with 11 bases between. Per the germline V gene, CDR1 is SGHAT and CDR2 is FQNNGV. The chain's CDR3 is CASSLGAGTNYGYTF. In DNA, the CDR3 is TGTGCCAGCAGCTTAGGGGCGGGGACGAACTATGGCTACACCTTC.

This chain links TRBV4-1 with TRBJ2-7, with 8 bases identical to TRBD2. This CDR3 contains 16 residues. Per germline, CDR1 MGHRA and CDR2 YSYEKL. The V gene end was trimmed by 1 base and the J gene end by 3 bases; junction bases not matched to a gene: 8. The CDR3 loop is CASSQVPGLGDYEQYF. The CDR3 region has the DNA TGCGCCAGCAGCCAAGTTCCGGGACTAGGGGACTACGAGCAGTACTTC.

This clone was recorded a few times. This sequence joins TRBV5-1 and TRBJ2-1; D is perhaps TRBD1 (6 bases). CDR1 and CDR2 (germline): SGHRS, YFSETQ. This CDR3 region has 14 residues. V was pared by 0 bases and J by 4 bases, with 8 bases between. The DNA of the CDR3 is TGCGCCAGCAGCTTGGGGACAGAATACAATGAGCAGTTCTTC. This sequence encodes CASSLGTEYNEQFF.